One and the same sample provided the 7 T cell receptor beta chains below, sequenced in a study of T cell repertoires in cytomegalovirus infection (dated by TCRdb to between 2017 and 2020). The treatment or condition label, as the study defines it: in vitro stimulation with specific CMV peptide epitopes to enrich CMV-specific T cells. The sample was run on an Illumina HiSeq 1500. The public reads were reprocessed in TCRdb via fastp at Q25 and MiXCR, keeping in-frame beta chains. CDR3 protein sequences are deduplicated, and each keeps its most common genes and DNA. This sample comprises about 400,000 distinct CDR3 sequences, just under 35% of them detected only once. The top ten clonotypes cover approximately 13% of the sample. Their cognate antigens are unknown. The material was cultured PBMCs, obtained from culture after CMV antigen stimulation. The receptors were sampled from a human donor in good health (CMV status not recorded). Some clones in this sample may be carry-over from other donors' samples.

The chain is built from TRBV20-1 and TRBJ1-1, with a tentative D call TRBD1 (5 bases). The CDR3 runs to 14 residues. Germline values: CDR1 DFQATT, CDR2 SNEGSKA (reference sequence). Trimming took off 4 bases at V and 1 base at J, with 13 bases between the two ends. CDR3 residues: CSATRGGGNTEAFF. The CDR3 DNA follows: TGCAGTGCTACCCGTGGGGGGGGGAACACTGAAGCTTTCTTT.

J is TRBJ1-1 and V is TRBV28, with TRBD1 matching 7 bases. Germline V gene data show CDR1 as MDHEN and CDR2 as SYDVKM. The CDR3 runs to 14 residues. Trimming at V came to 3 bases and at J to 6 bases, leaving 7 bases not matched to a gene. The DNA for the CDR3 is TGTGCCAGCAGTTTCACAGGGGCGCTAGCTGAAGCTTTCTTT. As protein: CASSFTGALAEAFF.

This clonotype occurred a few times. This chain connects TRBV6-2 or TRBV6-3 to TRBJ2-2; 11 positions agree with TRBD2. The CDR3 sequence is 17 residues long. CDR1 and CDR2 from the germline V gene are MNHEY and SVGEGT. After removal of 4 bases from V and 1 base from J, the junction contained 5 bases not matched to a gene. The DNA of the CDR3 is TGTGCCAGCAGTTTTGCTAGCGGGAGGATGAACACCGGGGAGCTGTTTTTT. Translating it yields CASSFASGRMNTGELFF.

The rearrangement uses TRBV5-1 and TRBJ2-7; D remains ambiguous. This CDR3 comprises 11 residues. Per the germline V gene, CDR1 is SGHRS and CDR2 is YFSETQ. Deletions cut 0 bases from V and 7 bases from J, with 5 bases between. Here the CDR3 DNA reads TGCGCCAGCAGCTTGGACACAGAGCAGTACTTC. This translates into CASSLDTEQYF.

The V call is TRBV6-1, the J call TRBJ2-7, with unresolved D. CDR1 is MNHNS, CDR2 SASEGT, per germline. The CDR3 runs 12 residues. V was clipped by 8 bases and J by 3 bases, with 11 bases between them. The CDR3 loop reads CASSLGFYEQYF. The CDR3 bases are TGTGCCAGCTCTCTGGGGTTCTACGAGCAGTACTTC.

V usage is TRBV20-1 and J usage is TRBJ1-1; 7 bases fit TRBD1. The ends lost 5 bases at V and 7 bases at J; junction bases unmatched: 4. The germline CDR1 and CDR2 sequences are DFQATT and SNEGSKA (reference sequence). The CDR3 totals 11 residues. CDR3 loop: CSARTGHEAFF. The CDR3 DNA reads as TGCAGTGCTCGGACAGGCCATGAAGCTTTCTTT.

The V call is TRBV5-6, the J call TRBJ2-1; possible D gene TRBD1, 6 bases. The CDR3 totals 14 residues. Trimming took 3 bases from V and 2 from J, leaving 9 bases between them. CDR1 SGHDT and CDR2 YYEEEE come from the germline V gene. The CDR3 protein is CASSSRTAYNEQFF. CDR3 bases: TGTGCCAGCAGCTCACGGACAGCCTACAATGAGCAGTTCTTC. Full variable domain (rest looked up from reference TRBV5-6 and TRBJ2-1): DAGVTQSPTHLIKTRGQQVTLRCSPKSGHDTVSWYQQALGQGPQFIFQYYEEEERQRGNFPDRFSGHQFPNYSSELNVNALLLGDSALYLCASSSRTAYNEQFFGPGTRLTVL.